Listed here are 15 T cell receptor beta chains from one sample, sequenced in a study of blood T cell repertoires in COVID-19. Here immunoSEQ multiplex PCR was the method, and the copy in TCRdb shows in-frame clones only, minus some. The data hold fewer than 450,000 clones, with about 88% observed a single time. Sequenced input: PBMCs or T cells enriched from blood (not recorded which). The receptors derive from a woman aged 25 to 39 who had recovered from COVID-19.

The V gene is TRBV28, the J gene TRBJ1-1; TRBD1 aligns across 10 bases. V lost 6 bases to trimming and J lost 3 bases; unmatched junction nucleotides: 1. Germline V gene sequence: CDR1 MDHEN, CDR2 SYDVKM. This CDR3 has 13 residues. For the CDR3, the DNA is TGTGCCAGCAGGACAGGGGGCCACACTGAAGCTTTCTTT. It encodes CASRTGGHTEAFF. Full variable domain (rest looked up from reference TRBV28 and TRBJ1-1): DVKVTQSSRYLVKRTGEKVFLECVQDMDHENMFWYRQDPGLGLRLIYFSYDVKMKEKGDIPEGYSVSREKKERFSLILESASTNQTSMYLCASRTGGHTEAFFGQGTRLTVV.

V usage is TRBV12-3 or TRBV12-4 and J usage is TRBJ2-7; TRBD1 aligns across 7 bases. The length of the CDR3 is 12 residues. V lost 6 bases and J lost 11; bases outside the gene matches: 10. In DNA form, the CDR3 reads TGTGCCAGCAGAACCCACAGGGGCACTGAGTACTTC. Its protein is CASRTHRGTEYF.

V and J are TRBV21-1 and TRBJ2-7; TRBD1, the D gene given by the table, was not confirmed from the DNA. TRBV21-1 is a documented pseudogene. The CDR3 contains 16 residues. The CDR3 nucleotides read TGTGCCAGCAGCCCGCCCGGAGAGACAGGTGAGAGCGAGCAGTACTTC. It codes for CASSPPGETGESEQYF.

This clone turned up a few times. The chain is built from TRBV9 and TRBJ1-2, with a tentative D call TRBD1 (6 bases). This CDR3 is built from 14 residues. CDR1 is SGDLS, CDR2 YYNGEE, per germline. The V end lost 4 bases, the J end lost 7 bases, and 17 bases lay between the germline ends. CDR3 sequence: CASSSTGTNPGYTF. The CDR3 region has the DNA TGTGCCAGCAGCTCTACCGGGACAAATCCTGGCTACACCTTC.

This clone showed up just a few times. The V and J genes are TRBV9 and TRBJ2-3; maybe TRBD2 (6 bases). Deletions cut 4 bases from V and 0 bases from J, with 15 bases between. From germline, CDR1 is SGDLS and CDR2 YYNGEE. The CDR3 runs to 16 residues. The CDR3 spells CASSNRDSRSTDTQYF. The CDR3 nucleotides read TGTGCCAGCAGCAACCGGGACTCGCGGAGCACAGATACGCAGTATTTT.

CDR3 nucleotides: TGTGCCAGCAGGGGGGAGGCTACGCTGAACTATGGCTACACCTTC. Its translation is CASRGEATLNYGYTF. V and J are TRBV2 and TRBJ1-2; D is possibly TRBD1 (5 bases). The V end was cut by 6 bases, the J end by 2 bases, with 16 bases between. This CDR3 contains 15 residues. Germline V gene lookup returns CDR1 SNHLY and CDR2 FYNNEI.

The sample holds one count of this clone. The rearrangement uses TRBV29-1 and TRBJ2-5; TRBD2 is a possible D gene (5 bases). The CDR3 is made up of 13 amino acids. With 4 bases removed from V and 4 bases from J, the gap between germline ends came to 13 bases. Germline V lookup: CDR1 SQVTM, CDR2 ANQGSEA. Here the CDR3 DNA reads TGCAGCGTTGTTAGTAGCGTAGGAGAGACCCAGTACTTC. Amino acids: CSVVSSVGETQYF.

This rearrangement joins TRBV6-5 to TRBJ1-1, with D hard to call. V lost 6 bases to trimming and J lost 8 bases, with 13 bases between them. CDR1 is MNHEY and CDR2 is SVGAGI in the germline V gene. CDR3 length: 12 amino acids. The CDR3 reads CASRQTVSEAFF. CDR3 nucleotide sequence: TGTGCCAGCAGACAAACAGTCTCCGAAGCTTTCTTT.

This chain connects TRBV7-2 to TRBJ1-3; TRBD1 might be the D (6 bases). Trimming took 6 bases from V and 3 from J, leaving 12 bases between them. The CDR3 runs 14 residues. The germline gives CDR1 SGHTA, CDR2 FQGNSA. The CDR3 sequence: CASRRTGFGNTIYF. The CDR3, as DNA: TGTGCCAGCAGGAGAACAGGGTTTGGAAACACCATATATTTT.

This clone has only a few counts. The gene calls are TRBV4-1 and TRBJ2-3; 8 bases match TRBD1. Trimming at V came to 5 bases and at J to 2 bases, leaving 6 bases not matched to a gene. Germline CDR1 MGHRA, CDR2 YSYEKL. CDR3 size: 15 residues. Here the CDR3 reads CASSKRQGTTDTQYF. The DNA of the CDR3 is TGCGCCAGCAGCAAACGACAGGGGACCACAGATACGCAGTATTTT.

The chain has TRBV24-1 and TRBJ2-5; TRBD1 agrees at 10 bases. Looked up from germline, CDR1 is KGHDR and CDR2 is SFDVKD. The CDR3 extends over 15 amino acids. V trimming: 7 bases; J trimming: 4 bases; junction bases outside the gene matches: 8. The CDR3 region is CATRSRDRGGETQYF. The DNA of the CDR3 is TGTGCCACCAGGAGCCGGGACAGGGGAGGAGAGACCCAGTACTTC.

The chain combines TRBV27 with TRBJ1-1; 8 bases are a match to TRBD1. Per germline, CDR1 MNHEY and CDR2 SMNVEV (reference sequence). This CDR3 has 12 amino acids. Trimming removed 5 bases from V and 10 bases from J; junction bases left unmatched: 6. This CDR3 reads CASSLRTGSAFF. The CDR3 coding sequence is TGTGCCAGCAGTCTCCGGACAGGGTCAGCTTTCTTT.

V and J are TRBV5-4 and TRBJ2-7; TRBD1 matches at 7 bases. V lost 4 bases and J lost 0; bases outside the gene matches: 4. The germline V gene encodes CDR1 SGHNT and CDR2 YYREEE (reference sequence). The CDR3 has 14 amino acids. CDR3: CASSETGSSYEQYF. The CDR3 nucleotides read TGTGCCAGCAGCGAGACAGGGAGCTCCTACGAGCAGTACTTC.

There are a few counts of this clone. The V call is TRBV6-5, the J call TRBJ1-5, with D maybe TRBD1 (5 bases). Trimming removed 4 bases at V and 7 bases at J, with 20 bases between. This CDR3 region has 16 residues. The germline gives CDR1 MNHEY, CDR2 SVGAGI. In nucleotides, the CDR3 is TGTGCCAGCAGTTCGGCGGGACCAGTATTAGGGCAGCCCCAGCATTTT. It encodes CASSSAGPVLGQPQHF.

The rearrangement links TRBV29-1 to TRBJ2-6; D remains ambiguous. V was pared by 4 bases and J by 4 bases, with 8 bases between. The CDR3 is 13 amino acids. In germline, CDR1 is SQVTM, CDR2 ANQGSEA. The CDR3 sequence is CSVVGSGANVLTF. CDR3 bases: TGCAGCGTTGTAGGTAGCGGGGCCAACGTCCTGACTTTC.